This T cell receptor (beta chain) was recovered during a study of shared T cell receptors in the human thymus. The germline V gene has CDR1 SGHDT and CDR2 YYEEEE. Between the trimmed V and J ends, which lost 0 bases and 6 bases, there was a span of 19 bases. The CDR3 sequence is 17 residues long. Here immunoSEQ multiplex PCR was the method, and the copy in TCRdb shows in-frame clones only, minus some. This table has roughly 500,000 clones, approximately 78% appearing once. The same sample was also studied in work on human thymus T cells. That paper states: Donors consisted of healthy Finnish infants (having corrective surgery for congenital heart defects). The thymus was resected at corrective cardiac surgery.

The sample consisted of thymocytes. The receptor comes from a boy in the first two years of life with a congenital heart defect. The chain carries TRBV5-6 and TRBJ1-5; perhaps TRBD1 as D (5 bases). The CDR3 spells CASSLAKQSGHGQPQHF. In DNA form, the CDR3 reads TGTGCCAGCAGCTTGGCCAAACAGTCAGGGCACGGTCAGCCCCAGCATTTT.